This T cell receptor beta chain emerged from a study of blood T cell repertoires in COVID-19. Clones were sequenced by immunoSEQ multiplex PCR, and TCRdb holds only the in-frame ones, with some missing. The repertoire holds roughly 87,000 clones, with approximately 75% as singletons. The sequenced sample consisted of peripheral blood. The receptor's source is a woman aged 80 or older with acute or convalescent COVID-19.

The CDR3 here is CASSLRDRGRPQHF. For the CDR3, the DNA is TGTGCCAGCAGTTTACGCGACAGGGGGCGACCCCAGCATTTT. This sequence joins TRBV28 and TRBJ1-5; 10 nucleotides agree with TRBD1. CDR1 is MDHEN and CDR2 is SYDVKM in the germline V gene. The CDR3 sequence is 14 residues long. The trim removed 2 bases at V and 10 bases at J, leaving 5 bases unmatched.